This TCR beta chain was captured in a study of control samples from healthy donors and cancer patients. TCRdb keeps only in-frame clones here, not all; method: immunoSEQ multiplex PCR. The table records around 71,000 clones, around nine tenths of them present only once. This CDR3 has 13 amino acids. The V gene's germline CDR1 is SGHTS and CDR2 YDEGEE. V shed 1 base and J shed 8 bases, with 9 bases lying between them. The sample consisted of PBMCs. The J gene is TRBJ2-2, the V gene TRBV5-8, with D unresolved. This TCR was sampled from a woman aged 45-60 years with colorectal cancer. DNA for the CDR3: TGTGCCAGCAGCTTGTTTTCTTCTGGGGAGCTGTTTTTT. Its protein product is CASSLFSSGELFF.